These 17 T cell receptor beta chains came from one sample sequenced in a study of blood T cell repertoires in COVID-19. Profiling relied on immunoSEQ multiplex PCR, and the TCRdb table lists in-frame clones only, not all of them. The sample records about 260,000 clones, around 80% being singletons. Sequenced material: PBMCs or T cells enriched from blood (not recorded which). The receptors come from a man between 25 and 39 years old with acute COVID-19.

The chain recombines TRBV11-2 with TRBJ1-1; 9 bases map to TRBD1. V was pared by 2 bases and J by 8 bases, with 9 bases of the junction left unmatched. The CDR3 consists of 15 residues. Germline-derived CDR1 and CDR2 are SGHAT and FQNNGV. The CDR3 DNA sequence: TGTGCCAGCAGCTTATCTCTCGGGGGGACAGGGGAAGCTTTCTTT. Translated, it gives CASSLSLGGTGEAFF.

This chain links TRBV7-6 with TRBJ2-5, with a tentative D call TRBD1 (6 bases). The V end was cut by 5 bases, the J end by 5 bases, with 15 bases between. Germline assignment: CDR1 SGHVS and CDR2 FNYEAQ. The CDR3 runs 14 residues. This chain's CDR3 is CASSLSGAWETQYF. The CDR3 bases are TGTGCCAGCAGCCTTTCAGGGGCTTGGGAGACCCAGTACTTC.

On this clone: The sample contains more than one DNA sequence encoding this CDR3. This chain connects TRBV6-5 to TRBJ1-2; 7 positions agree with TRBD1. Trimming took 4 bases from V and 6 from J; bases not matched to a gene: 5. CDR1 is MNHEY and CDR2 is SVGAGI in the germline V gene. The CDR3 runs 13 residues. CDR3 sequence: CASSLNRGHGYTF. DNA for the CDR3: TGTGCCAGCAGTTTAAACAGGGGACATGGCTACACCTTC.

V usage is TRBV5-1 and J usage is TRBJ2-2, with 8 bases matching TRBD2. The J segment lost 4 bases and the V segment lost 1 base, leaving 9 bases of the junction unmatched. CDR3 length equals 17 residues. CDR1 and CDR2 from the germline V gene are SGHRS and YFSETQ. CDR3 nucleotide sequence: TGCGCCAGCAGCTTGCGCACCGGGGGGGCAAGCACCGGGGAGCTGTTTTTT. It translates to CASSLRTGGASTGELFF. The full variable domain, in which reference TRBV5-1 and TRBJ2-2 provide the parts outside the CDR3, is KAGVTQTPRYLIKTRGQQVTLSCSPISGHRSVSWYQQTPGQGLQFLFEYFSETQRNKGNFPGRFSGRQFSNSRSEMNVSTLELGDSALYLCASSLRTGGASTGELFFGEGSRLTVL.

The rearrangement links TRBV5-1 to TRBJ1-4; 8 positions match TRBD1. The CDR3 extends over 14 amino acids. With V trimmed by 7 bases and J by 4 bases, 6 bases remained unmatched. CDR1 and CDR2 from the germline V gene are SGHRS and YFSETQ. The DNA for the CDR3 is TGCGCCAGCGCAGAGACAGGGGTTAATGAAAAACTGTTTTTT. Translating it yields CASAETGVNEKLFF.

The chain uses TRBV7-2 and TRBJ1-5; 10 nucleotides line up with TRBD1. Germline trimming cut 4 bases from V and 4 bases from J; bases unmatched to any gene: 4. Germline CDR1 and CDR2: SGHTA and FQGNSA. The CDR3 totals 15 residues. In DNA form, the CDR3 reads TGTGCCAGCAGCTCGGACAGGGGGAATAATCAGCCCCAGCATTTT. Residues: CASSSDRGNNQPQHF.

This chain uses TRBV6-5 with TRBJ1-4; 8 bases are shared with TRBD1. Trimming at V came to 6 bases and at J to 14 bases, leaving 11 bases not matched to a gene. CDR1 and CDR2 (germline): MNHEY, SVGAGI. The length of the CDR3 is 13 residues. In DNA form, the CDR3 reads TGTGCCAGCAGCGTACTCGGACAGGGCGAGCTGTTTTTT. Protein: CASSVLGQGELFF.

The rearrangement joins TRBV6-2 or TRBV6-3 to TRBJ2-5; 16 bases fit TRBD2. The germline gives CDR1 MNHEY, CDR2 SVGEGT. Losses at the gene ends were 3 bases for V and 5 bases for J; bases not matched to a gene: 15. The CDR3 is 20 amino acids. The CDR3 here is CASSYGPLGLAGGPGETQYF. The CDR3 DNA sequence: TGTGCCAGCAGTTATGGGCCTTTGGGACTAGCGGGAGGGCCCGGGGAGACCCAGTACTTC.

The chain has TRBV5-1 and TRBJ1-1; 8 nucleotides line up with TRBD1. V shed 2 bases, J shed 6 bases, and the junction held 9 bases outside the gene matches. The CDR3 runs to 15 residues. Germline V gene data show CDR1 as SGHRS and CDR2 as YFSETQ. The CDR3 coding sequence is TGCGCCAGCAGCTTAAAGAGACAGGGGTTCGCTGAAGCTTTCTTT. It specifies CASSLKRQGFAEAFF.

CDR3 residues: CASSVDSYEQYV. In nucleotides, the CDR3 is TGTGCCAGCAGCGTGGACAGCTACGAGCAGTACGTC. The gene calls are TRBV6-2 or TRBV6-3 and TRBJ2-7; D might be TRBD1 (6 bases). Looked up from germline, CDR1 is MNHEY and CDR2 is SVGEGT. V lost 6 bases and J 3 bases, leaving 9 bases between the germline ends. The CDR3 is 12 residues long.

V gene TRBV10-3 combines with J gene TRBJ2-3; TRBD2 matches at 11 bases. The CDR3 spans 14 residues. Germline V gene sequence: CDR1 ENHRY, CDR2 SYGVKD. Unmatched junction bases numbered 3, after V lost 6 bases and J lost 4 bases. CDR3 in amino acids: CAIRGTSGADTQYF. The CDR3 DNA follows: TGTGCCATCAGGGGGACTAGCGGTGCAGATACGCAGTATTTT.

The rearrangement joins TRBV27 to TRBJ1-1; D is possibly TRBD1 (5 bases). The germline CDR1 and CDR2 sequences are MNHEY and SMNVEV (reference sequence). The CDR3 spans 13 residues. Trimming stripped 7 bases from V and 5 bases from J, with 14 bases between. CDR3 DNA: TGTGCCAGCAAGCGGGGCGAAGGAACTGAAGCTTTCTTT. This gives the protein CASKRGEGTEAFF.

This clone was seen more than once but under ten times. The chain joins TRBV18 to TRBJ1-6, with 9 nucleotides matching TRBD1. Germline V gene sequence: CDR1 KGHSH, CDR2 LQKENI. J was trimmed by 9 bases and V by 3 bases; bases with no gene match: 0. This CDR3 is built from 13 residues. The CDR3 DNA sequence: TGTGCCAGCTCACCGGGACAGGGTTCACCCCTCCACTTT. It specifies CASSPGQGSPLHF.

CDR3 in amino acids: CASSLEVYGYTF. The DNA for the CDR3 is TGTGCCAGCAGTCTCGAGGTCTATGGCTACACCTTC. The genes are TRBV7-9 and TRBJ1-2; D remains unclear. CDR1 SEHNR and CDR2 FQNEAQ come from the germline V gene (reference sequence). This CDR3 has 12 residues. V was pared by 6 bases and J by 4 bases, with 9 bases between.

This clone was counted once. The junction does not match germline at one end; this may be a read error. V and J are TRBV5-1 and TRBJ1-1, with 10 bases matching TRBD1. This CDR3 contains 15 residues. CDR1 and CDR2 (germline): SGHRS, YFSETQ. This chain's CDR3 is CASSLGQGRDTEAFF. As DNA, the CDR3 is TGTGCCAGCAGCTTGGGACAGGGGAGGGATACTGAAGCTTTCTTT. Filled out from reference TRBV5-1 and TRBJ1-1, the complete variable domain reads KAGVTQTPRYLIKTRGQQVTLSCSPISGHRSVSWYQQTPGQGLQFLFEYFSETQRNKGNFPGRFSGRQFSNSRSEMNVSTLELGDSALYLCASSLGQGRDTEAFFGQGTRLTVV.

The chain has TRBV5-4 and TRBJ2-7; a possible D gene is TRBD2 (6 bases). Deletions cut 0 bases from V and 0 bases from J, with 10 bases between. The germline V gene encodes CDR1 SGHNT and CDR2 YYREEE (reference sequence). The CDR3 covers 15 residues. CDR3 amino acids: CASSLGLASSYEQYV. CDR3 coding DNA: TGTGCCAGCAGCTTGGGTCTAGCGAGCTCCTACGAGCAGTACGTC.

The chain links TRBV5-1 to TRBJ1-4, with 8 bases aligning to TRBD1. CDR3 length: 18 residues. Losses at the gene ends were 4 bases for V and 7 bases for J; bases not matched to a gene: 18. Germline CDR1 is SGHRS and CDR2 is YFSETQ. CDR3 loop: CASSPGLVGQVPGEKLFF. The DNA for the CDR3 is TGCGCCAGCAGCCCCGGACTAGTGGGACAGGTCCCCGGTGAAAAACTGTTTTTT.